The rows below give T cell receptor beta chains drawn from one sample of a study of blood T cell repertoires in COVID-19. Assay used: immunoSEQ multiplex PCR; TCRdb lists only in-frame clones, some missing. Here the sample spans some 270,000 clones, around nine tenths being singletons. The sample was peripheral blood. Source of these receptors: a middle-aged man with active or convalescent COVID-19. Each CDR3 is given with its conserved first and last residue. Fields, in order: D gene, clone size, J gene, V gene, CDR3 DNA, CDR3 protein. A D gene is named only where the DNA matches it firmly. Clone size appears in some rows only: once, few, many, or a class for an expanded clone.

>TRBD1|-|TRBJ1-5|TRBV29-1
TGCAGCGTTGGGGCAGGGGGTGCGCAGCCCCAGCATTTT
CSVGAGGAQPQHF
>TRBD2|-|TRBJ2-7|TRBV6-5
TGTGCCAGCGAAGGGCGGGGGACCTACGAGCAGTACTTC
CASEGRGTYEQYF
>TRBD1|-|TRBJ1-2|TRBV7-9
TGTGCCAGCAGCTCACAGGGGTTAGCTAACTATGGCTACACCTTC
CASSSQGLANYGYTF
>TRBD1|-|TRBJ1-1|TRBV5-1
TGCGCCAGCAGCTTGGGTGGACAGGGGAACACTGAAGCTTTCTTT
CASSLGGQGNTEAFF
>TRBD1|-|TRBJ2-6|TRBV6-6
TGTGCCAGCACCGAACAGGGGGCAGCTGGGGCCAACGTCCTGACTTTC
CASTEQGAAGANVLTF
>TRBD1|-|TRBJ2-7|TRBV6-5
TGTGCCAGCAGTTACCGGGACAGGGGTTACGAGCAGTACTTC
CASSYRDRGYEQYF
>TRBD1|-|TRBJ1-1|TRBV19
TGTGCCAGTAGTCTTAGGACAGGTATGAACACTGAAGCTTTCTTT
CASSLRTGMNTEAFF
>-|-|TRBJ1-1|TRBV6-5
TGTGCCAGCAGTCCTAGCCCCATGAACACTGAAGCTTTCTTT
CASSPSPMNTEAFF
>TRBD2|once|TRBJ2-3|TRBV4-1
TGCGCCAGCAGCCAAGATTCGCTAGCGGGCCTCACAGATACGCAGTATTTT
CASSQDSLAGLTDTQYF
>TRBD2|-|TRBJ2-3|TRBV5-8
TGTGCCAGCAAAGGCGGGAGTTGGACAGATACGCAGTATTTT
CASKGGSWTDTQYF
>-|once|TRBJ2-3|TRBV25-1
TGTGCCAGCAGGGGCCAACTGAGCACAGATACGCAGTATTTT
CASRGQLSTDTQYF
>-|-|TRBJ1-6|TRBV7-5
TGTGTCAGAAGCTTAGGATCAGGGTGTTCACCCCTCCACTTT
CVRSLGSGCSPLHF
>TRBD1|-|TRBJ2-7|TRBV7-2
TGTGCCAGCAGCCCCCGGGACAGGGGTTTTTTTTACGAGCAGTACTTC
CASSPRDRGFFYEQYF
>-|-|TRBJ1-1|TRBV5-1
TGCGCCAGCAGCGTGACAGTGACGAACACTGAAGCTTTCTTT
CASSVTVTNTEAFF
>-|-|TRBJ1-2|TRBV19
TGTGCCAGTAGTCCAGGGCCCTCTAACTATGGCTACACCTTC
CASSPGPSNYGYTF
>TRBD1|-|TRBJ1-1|TRBV6-5
TGTGCCAGCAGACCAACAGGGGGGGTCACTGAAGCTTTCTTT
CASRPTGGVTEAFF
>-|-|TRBJ2-1|TRBV2
TGTGCCAGCAGGCTAGGGAGAAATGAGCAGTTCTTC
CASRLGRNEQFF
>TRBD2|once|TRBJ2-3|TRBV6-1
TGTGCCAGCAGTGAACTAGGGTGGACTAGCGGTATCACAGATACGCAGTATTTT
CASSELGWTSGITDTQYF
>-|-|TRBJ1-3|TRBV5-1
TGCGCCAGCAGCTTGGCCGGACAGCCGATCTCTGGAAACACCATATATTTT
CASSLAGQPISGNTIYF
>TRBD1|-|TRBJ1-5|TRBV5-6
TGTGCCAGCAGTCTTCGGGACAGGGGGGCAAATCAGCCCCAGCATTTT
CASSLRDRGANQPQHF
>TRBD2|once|TRBJ2-1|TRBV3-1/TRBV3-2
TGTGCCAGCAGCTTGGGACTAGCGGGAGACGGCAATGAGCAGTTCTTC
CASSLGLAGDGNEQFF
>TRBD2|-|TRBJ2-1|TRBV7-9
TGTGCCAGCAGCTTGACTAGCGGGAGGTTGAATGAGCAGTTCTTC
CASSLTSGRLNEQFF
>TRBD2|-|TRBJ2-7|TRBV5-6
TGTGCCAGCAGCCCCGGGACTAGCGTCTACGAGCAGTACTTC
CASSPGTSVYEQYF
>-|-|TRBJ2-7|TRBV11-2
TGTGCCAGCAGCTCGGGGTTGGCCTACGAGCAGTACTTC
CASSSGLAYEQYF
>TRBD2|-|TRBJ2-1|TRBV9
TGTGCCAGCAGCGTTAGGGCGGGAGCCTACAATGAGCAGTTCTTC
CASSVRAGAYNEQFF
>TRBD1|-|TRBJ1-2|TRBV6-2/TRBV6-3
TGTGCCAGCAGTTACCGCCTGAGGGGGCCGTATGGCTACACCTTC
CASSYRLRGPYGYTF
>-|-|TRBJ1-5|TRBV3-1/TRBV3-2
TGTGCCAGCAGCCACCCCGGGGGGCAGCCCCAGCATTTT
CASSHPGGQPQHF
>-|-|TRBJ2-5|TRBV11-3
TGTGCCAGCAGCTCTTTACAGGGCCGACAAGAGACCCAGTACTTC
CASSSLQGRQETQYF
>TRBD1|-|TRBJ2-7|TRBV9
TGTGCCAGCAGCGAGGGACAGGGTTTCGACGAGCAGTACTTC
CASSEGQGFDEQYF
>TRBD1|-|TRBJ2-7|TRBV27
TGTGCCAGCAGGCTGGACAGGGGGCACGGAAGCGAGCAGTACTTC
CASRLDRGHGSEQYF
>-|-|TRBJ2-5|TRBV7-9
TGTGCCAGCAGCTTAGTCCCGGGGATCCAAGAGACCCAGTACTTC
CASSLVPGIQETQYF
>-|-|TRBJ1-4|TRBV7-8
TGTGCCAGCAGCTCTACCCCAGGGACTAATGAAAAACTGTTTTTT
CASSSTPGTNEKLFF
>TRBD2|-|TRBJ2-7|TRBV9
TGTGCCAGCAGCGCAGGACTAGCGGAGAACTACGAGCAGTACTTC
CASSAGLAENYEQYF
>-|-|TRBJ1-1|TRBV4-1
TGCGCCAGCAGCCAAGAAGGGCGGGGCCCTGAAGCTTTCTTT
CASSQEGRGPEAFF
>-|-|TRBJ1-1|TRBV7-3
TGTGCCAGCAGCCGTAGTGTCGGGGGAAACACTGAAGCTTTCTTT
CASSRSVGGNTEAFF
>-|-|TRBJ1-2|TRBV7-2
TGTGCCAGCAGCTTAGGGGCGGGAAGATATGGCTACACCTTC
CASSLGAGRYGYTF
>TRBD1|-|TRBJ1-1|TRBV30
TGTGCCTCCTTTGGACAGGGCTTCGCTGAAGCTTTCTTT
CASFGQGFAEAFF
>-|-|TRBJ2-5|TRBV3-1/TRBV3-2
TGTGCCAGCAGCCAAGAGGCGTCTCAGGCCCAAGAGACCCAGTACTTC
CASSQEASQAQETQYF
>-|-|TRBJ2-1|TRBV5-1
TGCGCCAGCAGCTTGGGATTCTCGGTGCAGTTCTTC
CASSLGFSVQFF